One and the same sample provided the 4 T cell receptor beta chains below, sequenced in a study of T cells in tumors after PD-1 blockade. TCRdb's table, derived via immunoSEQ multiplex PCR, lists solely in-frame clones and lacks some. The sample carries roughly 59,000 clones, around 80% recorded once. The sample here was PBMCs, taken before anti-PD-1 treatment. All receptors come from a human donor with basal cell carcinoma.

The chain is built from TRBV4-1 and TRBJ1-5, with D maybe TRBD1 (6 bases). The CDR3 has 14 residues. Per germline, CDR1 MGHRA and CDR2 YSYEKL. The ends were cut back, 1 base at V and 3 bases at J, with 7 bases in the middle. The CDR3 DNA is TGCGCCAGCAGCCAAGGACAGGCCAATCAGCCCCAGCATTTT. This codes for CASSQGQANQPQHF.

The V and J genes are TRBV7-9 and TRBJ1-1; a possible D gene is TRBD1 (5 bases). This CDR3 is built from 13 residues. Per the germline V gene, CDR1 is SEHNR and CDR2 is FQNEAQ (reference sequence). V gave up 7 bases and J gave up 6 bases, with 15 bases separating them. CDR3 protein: CASTPSEGPEAFF. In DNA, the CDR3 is TGTGCCAGCACCCCATCCGAGGGGCCTGAAGCTTTCTTT.

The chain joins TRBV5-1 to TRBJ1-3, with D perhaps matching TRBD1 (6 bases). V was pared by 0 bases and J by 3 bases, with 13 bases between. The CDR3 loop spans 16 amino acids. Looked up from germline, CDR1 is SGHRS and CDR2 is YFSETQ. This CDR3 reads CASSLAGGQFGNTIYF. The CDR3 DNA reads TGCGCCAGCAGCTTGGCGGGGGGGCAATTTGGAAACACCATATATTTT. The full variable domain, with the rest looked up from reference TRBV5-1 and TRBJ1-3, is KAGVTQTPRYLIKTRGQQVTLSCSPISGHRSVSWYQQTPGQGLQFLFEYFSETQRNKGNFPGRFSGRQFSNSRSEMNVSTLELGDSALYLCASSLAGGQFGNTIYFGEGSWLTVV.

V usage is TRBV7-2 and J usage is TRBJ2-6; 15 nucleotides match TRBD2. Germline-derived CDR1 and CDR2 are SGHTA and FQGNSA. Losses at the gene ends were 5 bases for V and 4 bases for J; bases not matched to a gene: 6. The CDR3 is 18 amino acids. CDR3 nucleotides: TGTGCCAGCAGCAGCGGACTAGCGGGGGGGGCGGGGGCCAACGTCCTGACTTTC. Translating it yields CASSSGLAGGAGANVLTF.